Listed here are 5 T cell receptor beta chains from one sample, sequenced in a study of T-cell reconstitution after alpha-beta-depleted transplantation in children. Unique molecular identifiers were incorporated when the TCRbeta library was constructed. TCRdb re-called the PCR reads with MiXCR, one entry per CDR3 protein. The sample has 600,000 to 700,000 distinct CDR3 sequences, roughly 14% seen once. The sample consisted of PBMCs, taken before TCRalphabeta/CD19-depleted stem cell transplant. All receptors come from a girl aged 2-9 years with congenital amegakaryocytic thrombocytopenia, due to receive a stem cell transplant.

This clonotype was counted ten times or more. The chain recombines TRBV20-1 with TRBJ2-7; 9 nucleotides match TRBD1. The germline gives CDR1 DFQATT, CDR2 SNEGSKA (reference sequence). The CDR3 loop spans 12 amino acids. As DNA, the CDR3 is TGCAGGTTGGACAGGGGTTCGGGCGAGCAGTACTTC. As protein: CRLDRGSGEQYF.

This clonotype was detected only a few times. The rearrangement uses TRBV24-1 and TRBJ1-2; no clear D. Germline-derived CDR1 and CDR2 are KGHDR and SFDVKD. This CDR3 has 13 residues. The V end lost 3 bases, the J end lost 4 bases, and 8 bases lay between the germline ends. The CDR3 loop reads CATSDPGSYGYTF. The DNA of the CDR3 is TGTGCCACCAGTGATCCAGGCTCCTATGGCTACACCTTC.

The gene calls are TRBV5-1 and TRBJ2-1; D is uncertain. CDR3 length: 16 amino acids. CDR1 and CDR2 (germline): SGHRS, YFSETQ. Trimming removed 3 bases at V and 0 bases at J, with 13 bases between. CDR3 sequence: CASSSLPASSYNEQFF. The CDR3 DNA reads TGCGCCAGCAGCTCCCTCCCGGCGAGCTCCTACAATGAGCAGTTCTTC.

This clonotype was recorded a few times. CDR3 DNA sequence: TGCAGTGCTAGAGATTGGAGGACGGGAACATACAATGAGCAGTTCTTC. Translating it yields CSARDWRTGTYNEQFF. The chain couples TRBV20-1 to TRBJ2-1; a weak D match, TRBD2 (5 bases). Trimming left V 0 bases short and J 4 bases short, with 16 bases between. Germline assignment: CDR1 DFQATT and CDR2 SNEGSKA (reference sequence). The CDR3 contains 16 residues.

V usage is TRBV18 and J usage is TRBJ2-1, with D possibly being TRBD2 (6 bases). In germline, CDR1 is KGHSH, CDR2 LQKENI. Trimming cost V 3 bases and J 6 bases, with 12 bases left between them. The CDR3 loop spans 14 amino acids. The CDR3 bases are TGTGCCAGCTCACCTTCGGGACTGTTCAATGAGCAGTTCTTC. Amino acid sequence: CASSPSGLFNEQFF.